The clone carrying this T cell receptor beta chain has only a few counts. The data stem from a study of human T cells and chemical hapten exposure. Study information: The sensitizer, 2% DPC, was used on approximately 2 cm by approximately 2 cm of upper inner arm skin.

Each CDR3 protein is one row after TCRdb ran MiXCR on the RACE reads. The repertoire holds approximately 370,000 distinct CDR3 sequences, with roughly 6% as singletons. Time point specified: pre-sensitization, week 0. Regarding treatment: therapeutic diphenylcyclopropenone sensitization with weekly scalp DPC. Each donor was an alopecia patient between 18 and 70 years of age who qualified for DPC. Germline loops: CDR1 SGHTA, CDR2 FQGNSA. J gave up 7 bases and V 1 base, and 8 bases lay outside the gene matches. The CDR3 consists of 16 residues. The sample consisted of whole blood, taken in connection with sensitization to the hapten diphenylcyclopropenone (DPC). The chain is built from TRBV7-2 and TRBJ2-1, with TRBD2 identical over 9 bases. This TCR derives from a woman aged 18-30 years with alopecia areata. Some clones in this sample may be carry-over from other donors' samples. The CDR3 protein is CASSLEWLAGMNEQFF. Here the CDR3 DNA reads TGTGCCAGCAGCTTAGAGTGGCTAGCGGGGATGAATGAGCAGTTCTTC.